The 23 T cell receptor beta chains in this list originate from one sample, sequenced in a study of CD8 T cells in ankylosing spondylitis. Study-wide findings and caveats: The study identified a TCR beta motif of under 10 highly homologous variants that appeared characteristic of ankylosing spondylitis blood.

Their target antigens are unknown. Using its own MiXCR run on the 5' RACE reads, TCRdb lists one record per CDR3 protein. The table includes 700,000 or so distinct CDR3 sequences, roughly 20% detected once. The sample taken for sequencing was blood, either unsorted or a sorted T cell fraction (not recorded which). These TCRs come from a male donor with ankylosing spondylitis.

CDR3 nucleotides: TGCGCCAGCAGCCAAGCTGCGGGACAGACCTACGAGCAGTACTTC. It specifies CASSQAAGQTYEQYF. This sequence joins TRBV4-1 and TRBJ2-7, with D maybe TRBD1 (7 bases). Between the trimmed V and J ends, which lost 1 base and 2 bases, there was a span of 12 bases. CDR1 is MGHRA and CDR2 is YSYEKL in the germline V gene. There are 15 residues in the CDR3.

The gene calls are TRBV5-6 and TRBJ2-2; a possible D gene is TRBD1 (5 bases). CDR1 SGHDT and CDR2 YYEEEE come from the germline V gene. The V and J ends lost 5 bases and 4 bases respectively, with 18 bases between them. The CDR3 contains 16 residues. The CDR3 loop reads CASRSNPSQGTGELFF. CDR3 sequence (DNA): TGTGCCAGCAGATCGAATCCCAGTCAGGGCACCGGGGAGCTGTTTTTT.

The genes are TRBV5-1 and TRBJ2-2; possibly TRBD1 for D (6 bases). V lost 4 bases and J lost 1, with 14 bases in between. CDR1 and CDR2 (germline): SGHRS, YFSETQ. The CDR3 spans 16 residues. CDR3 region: CASSLRDIRNTGELFF. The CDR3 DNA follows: TGCGCCAGCAGCCTACGGGACATCCGGAACACCGGGGAGCTGTTTTTT.

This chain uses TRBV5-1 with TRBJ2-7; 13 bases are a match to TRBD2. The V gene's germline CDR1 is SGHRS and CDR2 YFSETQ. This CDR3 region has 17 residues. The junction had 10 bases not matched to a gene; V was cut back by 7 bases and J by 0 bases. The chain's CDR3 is CASGGTSGALPSYEQYF. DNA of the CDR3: TGCGCCAGCGGTGGGACTAGCGGGGCCCTCCCCTCCTACGAGCAGTACTTC.

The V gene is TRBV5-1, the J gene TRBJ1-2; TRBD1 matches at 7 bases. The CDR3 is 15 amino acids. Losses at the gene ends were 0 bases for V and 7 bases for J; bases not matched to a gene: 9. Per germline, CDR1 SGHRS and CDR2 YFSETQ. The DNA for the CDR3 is TGCGCCAGCAGCTTGGCCGACAGGGAAACTGGTGGCTACACCTTC. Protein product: CASSLADRETGGYTF.

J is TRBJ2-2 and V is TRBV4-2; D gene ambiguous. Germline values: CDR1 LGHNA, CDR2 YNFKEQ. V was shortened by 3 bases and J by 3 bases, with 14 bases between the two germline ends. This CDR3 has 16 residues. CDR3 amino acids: CASSQDLRRHTGELFF. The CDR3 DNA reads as TGTGCCAGCAGCCAGGATTTAAGGCGGCACACCGGGGAGCTGTTTTTT.

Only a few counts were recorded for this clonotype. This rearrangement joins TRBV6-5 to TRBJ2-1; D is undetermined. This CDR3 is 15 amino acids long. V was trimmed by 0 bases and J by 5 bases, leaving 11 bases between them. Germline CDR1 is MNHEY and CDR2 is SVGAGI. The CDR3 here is CASSYSKRANNEQFF. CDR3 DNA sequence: TGTGCCAGCAGTTACTCGAAAAGGGCGAACAATGAGCAGTTCTTC.

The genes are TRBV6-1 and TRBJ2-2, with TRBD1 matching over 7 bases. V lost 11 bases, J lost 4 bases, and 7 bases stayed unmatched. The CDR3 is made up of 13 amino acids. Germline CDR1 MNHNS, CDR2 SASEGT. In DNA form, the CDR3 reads TGTGCCGGTCAGGGGGTCGGCACCGGGGAGCTGTTTTTT. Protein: CAGQGVGTGELFF.

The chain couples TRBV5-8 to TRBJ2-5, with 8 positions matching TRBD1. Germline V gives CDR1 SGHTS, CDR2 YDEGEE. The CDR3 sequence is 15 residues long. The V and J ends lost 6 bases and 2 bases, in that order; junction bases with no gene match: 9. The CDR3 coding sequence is TGTGCCAGCACCCGGTGGGACAGGTCTCAAGAGACCCAGTACTTC. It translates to CASTRWDRSQETQYF.

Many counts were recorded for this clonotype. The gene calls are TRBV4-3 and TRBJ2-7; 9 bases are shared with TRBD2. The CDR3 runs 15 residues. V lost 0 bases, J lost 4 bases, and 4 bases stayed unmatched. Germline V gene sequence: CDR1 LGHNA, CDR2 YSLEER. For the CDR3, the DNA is TGCGCCAGCAGCCAAGATGCGGGAGGGGATTACGAGCAGTACTTC. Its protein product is CASSQDAGGDYEQYF.

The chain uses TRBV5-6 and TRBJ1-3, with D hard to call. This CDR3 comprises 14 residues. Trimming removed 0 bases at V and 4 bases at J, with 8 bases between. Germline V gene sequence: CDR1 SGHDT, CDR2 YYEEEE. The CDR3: CASSLERTGNTIYF. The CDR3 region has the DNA TGTGCCAGCAGCTTGGAGAGGACGGGAAACACCATATATTTT. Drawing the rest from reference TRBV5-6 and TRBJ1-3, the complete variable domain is DAGVTQSPTHLIKTRGQQVTLRCSPKSGHDTVSWYQQALGQGPQFIFQYYEEEERQRGNFPDRFSGHQFPNYSSELNVNALLLGDSALYLCASSLERTGNTIYFGEGSWLTVV.

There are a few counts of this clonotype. CDR3 bases: TGTGCCAGCACCTCCCTAAGCCCCGGGGAGCTGTTTTTT. Translating it yields CASTSLSPGELFF. The chain links TRBV6-1 to TRBJ2-2; D is ambiguous. The germline gives CDR1 MNHNS, CDR2 SASEGT. CDR3 length: 13 residues. V was clipped by 7 bases and J by 6 bases, with 12 bases between them.

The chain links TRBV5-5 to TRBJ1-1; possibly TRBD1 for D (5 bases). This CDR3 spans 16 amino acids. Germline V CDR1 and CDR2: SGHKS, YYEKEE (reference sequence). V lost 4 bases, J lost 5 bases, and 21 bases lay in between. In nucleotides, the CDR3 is TGTGCCAGCAGCCCCGAGGGGCCGGGGCGGAGGACTGAAGCTTTCTTT. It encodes CASSPEGPGRRTEAFF.

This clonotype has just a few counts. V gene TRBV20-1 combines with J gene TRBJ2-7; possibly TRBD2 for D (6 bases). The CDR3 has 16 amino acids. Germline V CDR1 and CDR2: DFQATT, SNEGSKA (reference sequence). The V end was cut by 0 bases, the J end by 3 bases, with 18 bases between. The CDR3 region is CSARDFGGGSLYEQYF. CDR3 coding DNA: TGCAGTGCTAGAGACTTCGGGGGAGGCAGCCTCTACGAGCAGTACTTC.

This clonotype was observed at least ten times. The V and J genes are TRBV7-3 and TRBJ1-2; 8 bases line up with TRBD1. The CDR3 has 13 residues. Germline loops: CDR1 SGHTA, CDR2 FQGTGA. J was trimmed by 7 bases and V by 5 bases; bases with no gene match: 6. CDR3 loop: CASSTDRDGGYTF. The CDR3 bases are TGTGCCAGCAGCACGGACAGGGATGGTGGCTACACCTTC.

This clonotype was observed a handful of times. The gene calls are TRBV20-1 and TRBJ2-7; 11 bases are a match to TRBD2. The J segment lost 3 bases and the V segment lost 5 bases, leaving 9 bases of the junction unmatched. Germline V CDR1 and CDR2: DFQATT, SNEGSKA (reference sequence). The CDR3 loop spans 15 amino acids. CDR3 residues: CSAVDGTSGIYEQYF. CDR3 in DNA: TGCAGTGCTGTAGACGGGACTAGCGGAATCTACGAGCAGTACTTC.

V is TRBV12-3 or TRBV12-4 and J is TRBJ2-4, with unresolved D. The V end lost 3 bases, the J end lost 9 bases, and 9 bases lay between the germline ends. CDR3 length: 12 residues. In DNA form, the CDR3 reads TGTGCCAGCAGTTTTTCGGGTGCCATTCAGTACTTC. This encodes CASSFSGAIQYF.

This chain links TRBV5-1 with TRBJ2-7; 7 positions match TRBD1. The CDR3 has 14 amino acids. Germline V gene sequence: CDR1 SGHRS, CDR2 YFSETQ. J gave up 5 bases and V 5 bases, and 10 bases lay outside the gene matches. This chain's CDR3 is CASRLTGFGDEQYF. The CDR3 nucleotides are TGCGCCAGCAGACTGACAGGGTTTGGAGACGAGCAGTACTTC.

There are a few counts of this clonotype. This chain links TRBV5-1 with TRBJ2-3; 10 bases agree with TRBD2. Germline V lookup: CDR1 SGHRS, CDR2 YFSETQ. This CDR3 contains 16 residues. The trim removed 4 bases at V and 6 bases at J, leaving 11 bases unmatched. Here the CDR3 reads CASSPDRASGGDTQYF. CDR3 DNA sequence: TGCGCCAGCAGCCCGGATAGGGCTAGCGGGGGCGATACGCAGTATTTT. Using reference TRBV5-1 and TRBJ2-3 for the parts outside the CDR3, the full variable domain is KAGVTQTPRYLIKTRGQQVTLSCSPISGHRSVSWYQQTPGQGLQFLFEYFSETQRNKGNFPGRFSGRQFSNSRSEMNVSTLELGDSALYLCASSPDRASGGDTQYFGPGTRLTVL.

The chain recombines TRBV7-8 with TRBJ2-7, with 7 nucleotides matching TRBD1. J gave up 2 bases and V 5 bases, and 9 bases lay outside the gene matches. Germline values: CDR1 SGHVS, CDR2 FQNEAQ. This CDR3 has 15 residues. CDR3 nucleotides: TGTGCCAGCAGCCACGGGACAGACGATCCCTACGAGCAGTACTTC. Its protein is CASSHGTDDPYEQYF.

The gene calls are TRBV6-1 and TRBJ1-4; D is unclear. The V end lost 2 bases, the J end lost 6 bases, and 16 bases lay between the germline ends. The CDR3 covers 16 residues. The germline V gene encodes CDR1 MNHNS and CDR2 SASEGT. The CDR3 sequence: CASSEFTDPRDEKLFF. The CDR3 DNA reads TGTGCCAGCAGTGAATTTACCGACCCGAGGGATGAAAAACTGTTTTTT.

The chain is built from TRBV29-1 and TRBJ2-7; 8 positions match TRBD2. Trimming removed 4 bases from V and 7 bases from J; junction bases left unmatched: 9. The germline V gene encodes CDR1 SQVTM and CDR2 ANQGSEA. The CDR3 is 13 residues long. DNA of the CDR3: TGCAGCGTTGCTCTAGCGGGCGAAGGGGAGCAGTACTTC. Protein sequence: CSVALAGEGEQYF.

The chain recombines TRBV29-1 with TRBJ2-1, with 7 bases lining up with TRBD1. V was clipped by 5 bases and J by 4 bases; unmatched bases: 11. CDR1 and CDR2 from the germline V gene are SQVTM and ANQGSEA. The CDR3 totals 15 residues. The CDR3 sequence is CSVIEVTGAYNEQFF. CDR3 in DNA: TGCAGCGTTATCGAAGTCACAGGGGCATACAATGAGCAGTTCTTC.